This T cell receptor (beta chain) was found in a study of OX40 agonist ivuxolimab in advanced cancers. Study results and caveats: Among patients with partial responses at 0.1-3.0 mg/kg, clonal expansion was among the lowest. No antigen was identified for the clonally expanded peripheral T cells.

As regards this clone: What it binds is unknown.

Germline CDR1 and CDR2: LGHNT and FRNRAP. CDR3 length equals 16 residues. With V trimmed by 2 bases and J by 5 bases, 10 bases remained unmatched. Generated by immunoSEQ multiplex PCR, the TCRdb table keeps only in-frame clones and is missing some. The sample includes about 75,000 clones, around 87% seen only once; the top ten take approximately 1.4%. The material was CD4+ or CD8+ T cells sorted from blood, obtained in a trial of the OX40 agonist ivuxolimab. The TCR sequence derives from an adult with an advanced solid tumor such as melanoma, head and neck, liver or kidney cancer. The chain uses TRBV12-5 and TRBJ1-1, with 8 bases that match TRBD1. The CDR3 protein is CASGLPIGQGKTEAFF. CDR3 nucleotides: TGTGCTAGTGGTTTGCCAATCGGACAGGGAAAGACTGAAGCTTTCTTT.